These 5 T cell receptor beta chains originate from one sample sequenced in a study of T cells after posttransplantation cyclophosphamide. The table came from immunoSEQ multiplex PCR; TCRdb's copy has only in-frame clones and leaves some out. The sample contains some 40,000 clones, none of them singletons. Sequencing was carried out using PBMCs. These receptors were taken from a man aged 30-40 years in good health and a related stem cell transplant donor.

This clone was seen ten or more times. The V call is TRBV11-2, the J call TRBJ1-2; D ambiguous. The CDR3 is 14 residues long. CDR1 is SGHAT, CDR2 FQNNGV, per germline. Trimming removed 0 bases from V and 8 bases from J, with 13 bases in between. In nucleotides, the CDR3 is TGTGCCAGCAGCTTAGATCCGGGCAGCGGCGGCTACACCTTC. It translates to CASSLDPGSGGYTF. The full variable domain, in which reference TRBV11-2 and TRBJ1-2 provide the parts outside the CDR3, is EAGVAQSPRYKIIEKRQSVAFWCNPISGHATLYWYQQILGQGPKLLIQFQNNGVVDDSQLPKDRFSAERLKGVDSTLKIQPAKLEDSAVYLCASSLDPGSGGYTFGSGTRLTVV.

This clone occurred many times. V gene TRBV5-4 combines with J gene TRBJ1-5; D is perhaps TRBD1 (5 bases). Trimming removed 4 bases from V and 6 bases from J, with 14 bases in between. The CDR3 has 14 residues. Germline values: CDR1 SGHNT, CDR2 YYREEE (reference sequence). The CDR3 nucleotides read TGTGCCAGCAGCCTCGCCGGGGGAAGTCAGCCCCAGCATTTT. It specifies CASSLAGGSQPQHF.

This clone turned up a few times. The genes are TRBV4-3 and TRBJ1-1; weak D call: TRBD1 (5 bases). V lost 1 base to trimming and J lost 0 bases, with 12 bases between them. Germline-derived CDR1 and CDR2 are LGHNA and YSLEER. This CDR3 has 16 amino acids. CDR3 sequence (DNA): TGCGCCAGCAGCCAAGGCACAGGAGGGTTGAACACTGAAGCTTTCTTT. Encoded protein: CASSQGTGGLNTEAFF.

The DNA of the CDR3 is TGTGCCAGCAGTCAAACAGGGGGAGGAGGAGAGACCCAGTACTTC. Encoded protein: CASSQTGGGGETQYF. The chain uses TRBV6-2 or TRBV6-3 and TRBJ2-5; 8 bases fit TRBD1. V shed 5 bases and J 4 bases; nucleotides not matched to a gene: 9. This CDR3 has 15 residues. The V gene's germline CDR1 is MNHEY and CDR2 SVGEGT.

In its sample, this clone was seen many times. This chain connects TRBV7-2 to TRBJ2-1, with no clear D. Trimming took off 4 bases at V and 8 bases at J, with 9 bases between the two ends. There are 12 residues in the CDR3. Per the germline V gene, CDR1 is SGHTA and CDR2 is FQGNSA. The CDR3 is CASSSYIDEQFF. The DNA for the CDR3 is TGTGCCAGCAGCTCCTATATCGATGAGCAGTTCTTC.